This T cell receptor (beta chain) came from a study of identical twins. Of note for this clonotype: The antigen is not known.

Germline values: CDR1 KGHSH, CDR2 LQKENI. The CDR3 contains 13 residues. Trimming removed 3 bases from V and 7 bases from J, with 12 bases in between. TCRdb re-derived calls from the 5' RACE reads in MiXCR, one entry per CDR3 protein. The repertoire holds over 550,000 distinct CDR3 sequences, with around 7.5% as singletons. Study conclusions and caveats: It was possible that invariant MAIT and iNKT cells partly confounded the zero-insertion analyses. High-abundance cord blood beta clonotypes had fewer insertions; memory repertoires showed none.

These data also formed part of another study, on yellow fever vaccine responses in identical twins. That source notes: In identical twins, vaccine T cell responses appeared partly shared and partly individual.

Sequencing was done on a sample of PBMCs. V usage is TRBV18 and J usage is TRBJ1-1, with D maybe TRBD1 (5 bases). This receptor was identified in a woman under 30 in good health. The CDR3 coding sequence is TGTGCCAGCTCACCGGGGGTTCAGGGTGAAGCTTTCTTT. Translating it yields CASSPGVQGEAFF.